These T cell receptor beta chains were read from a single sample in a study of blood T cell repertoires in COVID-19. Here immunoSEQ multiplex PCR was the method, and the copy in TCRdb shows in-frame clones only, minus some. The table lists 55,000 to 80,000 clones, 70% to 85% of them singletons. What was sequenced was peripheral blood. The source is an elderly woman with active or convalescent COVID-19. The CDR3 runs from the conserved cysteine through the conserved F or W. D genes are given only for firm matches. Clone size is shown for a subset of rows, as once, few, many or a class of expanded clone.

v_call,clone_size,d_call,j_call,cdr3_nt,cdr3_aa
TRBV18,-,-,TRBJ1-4,TGTGCCAGCTCACCGGCGGGCCTTAATGAAAAACTGTTTTTT,CASSPAGLNEKLFF
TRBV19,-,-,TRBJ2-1,TGTGCCAGTAGTGCAGATCCCGGGACTCATGAGCAGTTCTTC,CASSADPGTHEQFF
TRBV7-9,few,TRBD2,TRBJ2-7,TGTGCCAGCAGCTTAGCGCTAGCGGGGAGCTCCTACGAGCAGTACTTC,CASSLALAGSSYEQYF
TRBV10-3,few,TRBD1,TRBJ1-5,TGTGCCATCAGCGCCGGGACAGCGGGTAATCAGCCCCAGCATTTT,CAISAGTAGNQPQHF
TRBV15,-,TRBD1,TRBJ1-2,TGTGCCACCAGCAGGGGGACAGTATATGGCTACACCTTC,CATSRGTVYGYTF
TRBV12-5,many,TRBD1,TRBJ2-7,TGTGCTAGTTCGAGAGGGACAGGGTTGCCCTACGAGCAGTACTTC,CASSRGTGLPYEQYF
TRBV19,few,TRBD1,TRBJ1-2,TGTGCCAGTAGTATGGCAGCAGGGGGCGGCTATGGCTACACCTTC,CASSMAAGGGYGYTF
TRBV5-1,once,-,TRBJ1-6,TGCGCCAGCAGCTTGGAGGCGACAGATAATTCACCCCTCCACTTT,CASSLEATDNSPLHF
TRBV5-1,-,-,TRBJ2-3,TGCGCCAGCCGGGATGGGAGCGCAGATACGCAGTATTTT,CASRDGSADTQYF
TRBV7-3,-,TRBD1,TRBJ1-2,TGTGCCAGCAGCTTGGACAGGGGGTCGGGCTACACCTTC,CASSLDRGSGYTF
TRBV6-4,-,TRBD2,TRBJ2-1,TGTGCCAGCAGTGACACTAGCGGGGCCCACAATGAGCAGTTCTTC,CASSDTSGAHNEQFF
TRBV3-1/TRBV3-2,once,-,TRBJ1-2,TGTGCCAGCAGCCAAGAGGGGAGGGGCTATGGCTACACCTTC,CASSQEGRGYGYTF
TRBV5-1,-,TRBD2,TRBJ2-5,TGCGCCAGCAGCTTCAATACGGGGGGTTCAGAGACCCAGTACTTC,CASSFNTGGSETQYF
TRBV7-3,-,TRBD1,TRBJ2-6,TGTGCCAGCAGCTTAATGGGACAGGAGACATCTGGGGCCAACGTCCTGACTTTC,CASSLMGQETSGANVLTF
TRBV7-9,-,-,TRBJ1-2,TGTGCCAGCAGCTTAGGAGACAGTGGAAGTTACACCTTC,CASSLGDSGSYTF
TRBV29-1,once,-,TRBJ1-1,TGCAGCGCCGGAGGAAGGGGGGGCACTGAAGCTTTCTTT,CSAGGRGGTEAFF
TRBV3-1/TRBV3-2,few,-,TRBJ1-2,TGTGCCAGCAGCCAAGACAGTTCGACAGCATTAATCGGCTATGGCTACACCTTC,CASSQDSSTALIGYGYTF
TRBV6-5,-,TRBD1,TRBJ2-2,TGTGCCAGCAGTTTCAACAGGGGGGACACCGGGGAGCTGTTTTTT,CASSFNRGDTGELFF
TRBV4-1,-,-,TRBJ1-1,TGCGCCAGCAAGGGTTGGAGGGGGAACACTGAAGCTTTCTTT,CASKGWRGNTEAFF
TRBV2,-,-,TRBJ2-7,TGTGCCAGCGGCCTCCGGGAGAATTCCTACGAGCAGTACTTC,CASGLRENSYEQYF
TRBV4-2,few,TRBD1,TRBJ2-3,TGTGCCAGCAGCCAAGAATGGTCCGGGACAGGCTCCACAGATACGCAGTATTTT,CASSQEWSGTGSTDTQYF
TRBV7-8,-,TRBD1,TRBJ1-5,TGTGCCAGCAGCCAGGACAGGGGCAATCAGCCCCAGCATTTT,CASSQDRGNQPQHF
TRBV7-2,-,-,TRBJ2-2,TGTGCCAGCAGCTTACAGGGCGGTGAGATCGGGGAGCTGTTTTTT,CASSLQGGEIGELFF
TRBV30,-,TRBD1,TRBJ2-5,TGTGCCTGGAGTCTACAGGGGGTTGGGGAGACCCAGTACTTC,CAWSLQGVGETQYF
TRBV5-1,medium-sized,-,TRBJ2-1,TGCGCCAGCAGCCTACTCCACCCGGTTAACTATGAGCAGTTCTTC,CASSLLHPVNYEQFF
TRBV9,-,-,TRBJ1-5,TGTGCCAGCAGCGTAGGGGCAAGCAGCAATCAGCCCCAGCATTTT,CASSVGASSNQPQHF
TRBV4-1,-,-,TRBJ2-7,TGCGCCAGCAGCCAAGTCCAAACGCAGGGGTACGAGCAGTACTTC,CASSQVQTQGYEQYF
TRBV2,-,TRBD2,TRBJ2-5,TGTGCCAGCACATACCAGGGACTAGCTCAAGAGACCCAGTACTTC,CASTYQGLAQETQYF
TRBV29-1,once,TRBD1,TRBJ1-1,TGCAGCGTTATTTTACAGGGGGCGTACACTGAAGCTTTCTTT,CSVILQGAYTEAFF
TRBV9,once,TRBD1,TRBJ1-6,TGTGCCAGCAGCGTAGCAAGGGGACAGGGGAATTCACCCCTCCACTTT,CASSVARGQGNSPLHF
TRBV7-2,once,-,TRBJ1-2,TGTGCCAGCAGCTCCCTTTATGGCTACACCTTC,CASSSLYGYTF
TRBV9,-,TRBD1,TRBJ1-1,TGTGCCAGCAGCGGAGGACAGGGGATAGGGACTGAAGCTTTCTTT,CASSGGQGIGTEAFF
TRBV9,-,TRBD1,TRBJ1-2,TGTGCCAGCAGCGCCACTCCGAGGACAGGGCCCTATGGCTACACCTTC,CASSATPRTGPYGYTF
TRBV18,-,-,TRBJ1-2,TGTGCCAGCTCACCACCGGGGCAGCCGGGCGGCTACACCTTC,CASSPPGQPGGYTF
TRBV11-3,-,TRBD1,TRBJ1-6,TGTGCCAGCAGCCTACAGGGGAAAGATTCACCCCTCCACTTT,CASSLQGKDSPLHF
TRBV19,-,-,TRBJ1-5,TGTGCCAGTAGTATCCAGAGGGAGATCAAGGGGCCCCAGCATTTT,CASSIQREIKGPQHF
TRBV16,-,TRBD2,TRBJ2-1,TGTGCCAGCAGCCTTGGGACTAGCGGGAATGAGCAGTTCTTC,CASSLGTSGNEQFF
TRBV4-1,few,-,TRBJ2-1,TGCGCCAGCAGCCAACCGACTGCTTCGAGATACAATGAGCAGTTCTTC,CASSQPTASRYNEQFF
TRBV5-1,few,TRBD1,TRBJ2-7,TGCGCCAGCAGCACGGGACAGAGATACGAGCAGTACTTC,CASSTGQRYEQYF
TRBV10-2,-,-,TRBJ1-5,TGCGCCAGCAGTGCCGCCGGGGGTGGCAATCAGCCCCAGCATTTT,CASSAAGGGNQPQHF
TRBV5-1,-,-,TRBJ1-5,TGCGCCAGCAGCTTGGGTAGTATTAATCAGCCCCAGCATTTT,CASSLGSINQPQHF
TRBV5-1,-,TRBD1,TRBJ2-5,TGCGCCAGCAGTTCCGGGACAGGGGGAGAGACCCAGTACTTC,CASSSGTGGETQYF
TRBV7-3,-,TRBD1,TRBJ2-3,TGTGCCAGCAGCGTCAGGGGGCAGGAAGGCACAGATACGCAGTATTTT,CASSVRGQEGTDTQYF
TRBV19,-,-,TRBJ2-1,TGTGCCAGTAGCCGAGGGGCCCCCAGGGGCGCTGAGCAGTTCTTC,CASSRGAPRGAEQFF
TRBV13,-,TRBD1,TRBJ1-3,TGTGCCAGCAGCTCCGATGCCACAGGGGACACCATATATTTT,CASSSDATGDTIYF
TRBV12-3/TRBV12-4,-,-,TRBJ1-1,TGTGCCAGCAGTTTAGCGCCCGGGGCTGAAGCTTTCTTT,CASSLAPGAEAFF
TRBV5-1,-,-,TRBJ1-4,TGCGCCAGCAGCCCCGACAGCTATAATGAAAAACTGTTTTTT,CASSPDSYNEKLFF
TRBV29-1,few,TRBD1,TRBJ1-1,TGCAGCGTTGTTATCGGACAGGGGACTGAAGCTTTCTTT,CSVVIGQGTEAFF
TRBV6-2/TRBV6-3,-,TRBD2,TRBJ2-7,TGTGCCAGCAGTCGGACTAGCGGGGGGGCCGCGGGCTACGAGCAGTACTTC,CASSRTSGGAAGYEQYF
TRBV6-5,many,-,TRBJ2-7,TGTGCCAGCAGTTACTCCCCGGGGTCCTACGAGCAGTACTTC,CASSYSPGSYEQYF
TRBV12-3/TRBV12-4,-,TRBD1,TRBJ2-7,TGTGCCAGCAGGAAAGACAGGGACCACGAGCAGTACTTC,CASRKDRDHEQYF